This entry lists 29 T cell receptor beta chains sequenced from one sample in a study of control samples from healthy donors and cancer patients. Here immunoSEQ multiplex PCR was the method, and the copy in TCRdb shows in-frame clones only, minus some. The sample has some 140,000 clones; around 92% are singletons. The sample taken for sequencing was PBMCs. These receptors came from a man aged 45-60 years with head and neck cancer.

The genes are TRBV24-1 and TRBJ1-2, with TRBD1 as a possible D gene (5 bases). The CDR3 spans 14 residues. V lost 2 bases and J 4 bases, leaving 10 bases between the germline ends. Germline V gene data show CDR1 as KGHDR and CDR2 as SFDVKD. In DNA form, the CDR3 reads TGTGCCACCAGTGATTCGCGGGGGGGCTATGGCTACACCTTC. Protein: CATSDSRGGYGYTF.

The chain couples TRBV10-3 to TRBJ2-3, with 10 nucleotides matching TRBD2. The V gene's germline CDR1 is ENHRY and CDR2 SYGVKD. The V and J ends lost 3 bases and 8 bases, in that order; junction bases with no gene match: 11. The CDR3 is 16 amino acids. The CDR3 here is CAISEGLAGAVGTQYF. In DNA form, the CDR3 reads TGTGCCATCAGTGAAGGGCTAGCGGGAGCGGTAGGTACGCAGTATTTT.

As regards this clone: The junction differs from germline at one of its ends, possibly a read error. The chain combines TRBV19 with TRBJ1-3; D perhaps matches TRBD1 (5 bases). Germline lookup yields CDR1 LNHDA and CDR2 SQIVND (reference sequence). The CDR3 runs to 13 residues. CDR3 DNA: TGTGCCAGGGAAGCGGGGCCAGTTCCATACACGGATTTT. Protein: CAREAGPVPYTDF.

The genes are TRBV11-3 and TRBJ2-1, with 7 bases that match TRBD2. In germline, CDR1 is SGHNT, CDR2 YENEEA. Trimming cost V 2 bases and J 7 bases; bases outside gene matches: 11. This CDR3 comprises 16 residues. The chain's CDR3 is CASSLRGDLPWNEQFF. In nucleotides, the CDR3 is TGTGCCAGCAGCTTACGGGGGGATCTCCCCTGGAATGAGCAGTTCTTC.

The chain has TRBV7-9 and TRBJ1-1; no definite D call. The CDR3 extends over 13 amino acids. V was clipped by 5 bases and J by 2 bases, with 9 bases between them. CDR1 is SEHNR, CDR2 FQNEAQ, per germline (reference sequence). The CDR3 is CASSPPINTEAFF. The DNA for the CDR3 is TGTGCCAGCAGCCCCCCGATAAACACTGAAGCTTTCTTT.

The chain is built from TRBV13 and TRBJ1-2; a possible D gene is TRBD1 (6 bases). The V gene's germline CDR1 is PRHDT and CDR2 FYEKMQ (reference sequence). CDR3 length equals 15 residues. Trimming cost V 3 bases and J 0 bases, with 11 bases left between them. The CDR3 region is CASSFRTGSNYGYTF. CDR3 sequence (DNA): TGTGCCAGCAGCTTCCGAACAGGGTCTAACTATGGCTACACCTTC.

The rearrangement links TRBV9 to TRBJ1-2; D call uncertain. From germline, CDR1 is SGDLS and CDR2 YYNGEE. Trimming pared 3 bases from V and 5 bases from J, leaving 8 bases between. The CDR3 runs to 12 residues. The CDR3 sequence is CASSDGPYGYTF. In DNA form, the CDR3 reads TGTGCCAGCAGCGATGGACCGTATGGCTACACCTTC.

The chain recombines TRBV6-2 or TRBV6-3 with TRBJ2-7; no clear D. Looked up from germline, CDR1 is MNHEY and CDR2 is SVGEGT. Trimming stripped 5 bases from V and 6 bases from J, with 11 bases between. The CDR3 is 12 residues long. CDR3 DNA sequence: TGTGCCAGCAGTCCGACTCTCCGCGAGCAGTACTTC. Translation: CASSPTLREQYF.

This chain uses TRBV10-2 with TRBJ1-2; 8 bases align to TRBD1. Per germline, CDR1 WSHSY and CDR2 SAAADI. This CDR3 contains 12 residues. V lost 8 bases, J lost 3 bases, and 2 bases stayed unmatched. The CDR3 loop is CASSDRDYGYTF. The CDR3 nucleotides are TGCGCCAGCTCGGACAGGGACTATGGCTACACCTTC.

This chain uses TRBV7-7 with TRBJ2-5; D ambiguous. Trimming left V 5 bases short and J 5 bases short, with 21 bases between. Germline assignment: CDR1 SSHAT and CDR2 FNYEAQ (reference sequence). The length of the CDR3 is 16 residues. CDR3 loop: CASSPSPGSAGETQYF. In nucleotides, the CDR3 is TGTGCCAGCAGCCCTTCCCCGGGCTCCGCCGGGGAGACCCAGTACTTC.

The chain is built from TRBV10-2 and TRBJ2-4, with a possible D match to TRBD2 (7 bases). Trimming removed 1 base from V and 4 bases from J, with 20 bases in between. The germline CDR1 and CDR2 sequences are WSHSY and SAAADI. This CDR3 has 18 residues. The chain's CDR3 is CASSEFPRDGRGKNIQYF. The CDR3 DNA reads as TGCGCCAGCAGTGAGTTCCCCCGCGATGGGAGGGGGAAAAACATTCAGTACTTC.

V and J are TRBV24-1 and TRBJ2-2, with TRBD1 matching over 9 bases. The germline V gene has CDR1 KGHDR and CDR2 SFDVKD. This CDR3 contains 16 residues. V lost 4 bases to trimming and J lost 7 bases; unmatched junction nucleotides: 9. CDR3 in amino acids: CATSDTGTGRVGELFF. CDR3 DNA: TGTGCCACCAGTGACACCGGGACAGGGAGGGTCGGGGAGCTGTTTTTT.

The J gene is TRBJ2-7, the V gene TRBV10-3, with TRBD2 matching 7 bases. CDR1 is ENHRY and CDR2 is SYGVKD in the germline V gene. The CDR3 has 12 residues. V shed 9 bases and J 2 bases; nucleotides not matched to a gene: 4. CDR3 nucleotide sequence: TGTGCCATGGGAGGGACTACCTACGAGCAGTACTTC. The encoded protein is CAMGGTTYEQYF.

The genes are TRBV20-1 and TRBJ2-7, with D uncertain. Germline V gene data show CDR1 as DFQATT and CDR2 as SNEGSKA (reference sequence). Trimming cost V 3 bases and J 5 bases, with 17 bases left between them. The CDR3 has 14 amino acids. CDR3 region: CSASLGDARNEQYF. The CDR3 nucleotides read TGCAGTGCTAGTCTTGGAGACGCGAGGAACGAGCAGTACTTC.

The V call is TRBV12-3 or TRBV12-4, the J call TRBJ2-2, with D possibly TRBD2 on 5 matching bases. This CDR3 comprises 13 residues. V was pared by 7 bases and J by 5 bases, with 11 bases between. CDR3 loop: CASNPSGTGELFF. DNA for the CDR3: TGTGCCAGCAACCCCAGCGGTACCGGGGAGCTGTTTTTT.

The CDR3 is CASSHPSQGLTEKLFF. The CDR3 DNA is TGTGCCAGCAGTCACCCAAGTCAGGGACTGACTGAAAAACTGTTTTTT. This chain joins TRBV6-2 or TRBV6-3 and TRBJ1-4, with D tentatively TRBD1 (5 bases). Trimming took off 5 bases at V and 7 bases at J, with 20 bases between the two ends. The CDR3 runs 16 residues. Germline V gene lookup returns CDR1 MNHEY and CDR2 SVGEGT.

The chain combines TRBV5-1 with TRBJ1-1, with TRBD1 matching over 9 bases. The CDR3 extends over 14 amino acids. Germline V gives CDR1 SGHRS, CDR2 YFSETQ. V was clipped by 2 bases and J by 3 bases; unmatched bases: 2. This CDR3 is CASSFRTGDTEAFF. The CDR3 DNA follows: TGCGCCAGCAGCTTCCGGACAGGGGACACTGAAGCTTTCTTT.

The V and J genes are TRBV27 and TRBJ2-2; D is unresolved. The V end was cut by 0 bases, the J end by 2 bases, with 16 bases between. This CDR3 region has 18 residues. CDR1 is MNHEY, CDR2 SMNVEV, per germline (reference sequence). The CDR3 DNA is TGTGCCAGCAGTTTATCGTCGGTCCTACTCTTCAACACCGGGGAGCTGTTTTTT. Its translation is CASSLSSVLLFNTGELFF.

The gene calls are TRBV28 and TRBJ2-5; 7 positions match TRBD2. The trim removed 7 bases at V and 0 bases at J, leaving 5 bases unmatched. The CDR3 loop spans 14 amino acids. Germline CDR1 reads MDHEN; CDR2 reads SYDVKM. Here the CDR3 DNA reads TGTGCCAGCACGGAGGGAGGGTACCAAGAGACCCAGTACTTC. Its protein is CASTEGGYQETQYF.

The V gene is TRBV13, the J gene TRBJ1-1, with TRBD1 identical over 9 bases. The J segment lost 6 bases and the V segment lost 5 bases, leaving 10 bases of the junction unmatched. This CDR3 comprises 15 residues. The germline V gene encodes CDR1 PRHDT and CDR2 FYEKMQ (reference sequence). In nucleotides, the CDR3 is TGTGCCAGCAGCCAGACCGGGACAGGGAGCGCTGAAGCTTTCTTT. Amino acid sequence: CASSQTGTGSAEAFF. The full variable domain, rest sourced from reference TRBV13 and TRBJ1-1, is AAGVIQSPRHLIKEKRETATLKCYPIPRHDTVYWYQQGPGQDPQFLISFYEKMQSDKGSIPDRFSAQQFSDYHSELNMSSLELGDSALYFCASSQTGTGSAEAFFGQGTRLTVV.

V gene TRBV6-5 combines with J gene TRBJ2-1, with D perhaps matching TRBD2 (7 bases). V shed 6 bases and J shed 12 bases, with 24 bases lying between them. This CDR3 contains 15 residues. The germline V gene has CDR1 MNHEY and CDR2 SVGAGI. In nucleotides, the CDR3 is TGTGCCAGCAGAAGGAGCCGGGGGGCCGGAGTAGTGCAGTTCTTC. It encodes CASRRSRGAGVVQFF.

This chain connects TRBV5-1 to TRBJ1-4; TRBD1 matches at 7 bases. The CDR3 is 19 residues long. CDR1 is SGHRS, CDR2 YFSETQ, per germline. The V gene end was trimmed by 4 bases and the J gene end by 0 bases; junction bases not matched to a gene: 15. CDR3 coding DNA: TGCGCCAGCAGCGGGGGGACAGCTGATTATCTATCAACTAATGAAAAACTGTTTTTT. As protein: CASSGGTADYLSTNEKLFF. The full variable domain, with the rest looked up from reference TRBV5-1 and TRBJ1-4, is KAGVTQTPRYLIKTRGQQVTLSCSPISGHRSVSWYQQTPGQGLQFLFEYFSETQRNKGNFPGRFSGRQFSNSRSEMNVSTLELGDSALYLCASSGGTADYLSTNEKLFFGSGTQLSVL.

The rearrangement joins TRBV6-2 or TRBV6-3 to TRBJ2-7; 13 nucleotides match TRBD2. Germline V lookup: CDR1 MNHEY, CDR2 SVGEGT. V was clipped by 0 bases and J by 2 bases; unmatched bases: 4. The CDR3 covers 17 residues. The CDR3 reads CASSYSMGTSGTYEQYF. CDR3 nucleotide sequence: TGTGCCAGCAGTTACTCGATGGGGACTAGCGGGACCTACGAGCAGTACTTC.

The V call is TRBV5-4, the J call TRBJ2-7; D is perhaps TRBD1 or TRBD2 (5 bases each). The CDR3 spans 15 residues. V lost 2 bases and J 1 base, leaving 13 bases between the germline ends. Germline lookup yields CDR1 SGHNT and CDR2 YYREEE (reference sequence). The CDR3 region has the DNA TGTGCCAGCAGCTTAGGGACCGATCCATCCTACGAGCAGTACTTC. Its translation: CASSLGTDPSYEQYF.

This clone was counted a single time. This chain links TRBV28 with TRBJ1-5; 8 bases align to TRBD1. The junction had 21 bases not matched to a gene; V was cut back by 5 bases and J by 0 bases. CDR3 length: 21 amino acids. Germline V gene sequence: CDR1 MDHEN, CDR2 SYDVKM. CDR3 in amino acids: CASSRRDQVTGGVYSNQPQHF. As DNA, the CDR3 is TGTGCCAGCAGTCGAAGGGATCAAGTTACAGGGGGAGTCTATAGCAATCAGCCCCAGCATTTT.

This clone was recorded once. This chain uses TRBV21-1 with TRBJ2-2; TRBD1 reflects the table's D call only, with no check against the DNA. TRBV21-1 is labeled a pseudogene. The CDR3 extends over 17 amino acids. Written as DNA, the CDR3 is TGTGCCAGCAGCAAAAGGGGACAGGGGGAGAACACCGGGGAGCTGTTTTTT. It codes for CASSKRGQGENTGELFF.

This sequence joins TRBV27 and TRBJ2-1; 7 bases align to TRBD2. CDR1 and CDR2 (germline): MNHEY, SMNVEV (reference sequence). The CDR3 runs to 15 residues. The trim removed 4 bases at V and 5 bases at J, leaving 8 bases unmatched. CDR3 in DNA: TGTGCCAGCAGTTCGCCCTGGGACTACCACAATGAGCAGTTCTTC. Translating gives CASSSPWDYHNEQFF.

The table lists this clone with a count of one. This chain joins TRBV3-1 (or the pseudogene TRBV3-2) and TRBJ1-4, with D possibly matching TRBD1 (6 bases). The V gene lost 4 bases and the J gene lost 0 bases, with 18 bases spanning the gap. CDR1 is LGHDT and CDR2 is YNNKEL in the germline V gene (reference sequence). This CDR3 is 18 amino acids long. The CDR3 loop is CASSLTGQTLATNEKLFF. DNA of the CDR3: TGTGCCAGCAGCCTTACCGGACAGACTCTTGCAACTAATGAAAAACTGTTTTTT.

The chain couples TRBV10-1 to TRBJ2-7, with D hard to call. There are 13 residues in the CDR3. The V gene lost 2 bases and the J gene lost 1 base, with 6 bases spanning the gap. Germline loops: CDR1 WNHNN, CDR2 SYGVQD (reference sequence). This CDR3 is CASSEGRSYEQYF. The CDR3 bases are TGCGCCAGCAGTGAGGGTCGATCCTACGAGCAGTACTTC.